This T cell receptor beta chain stems from a study of Ad26.COV2.S vaccination and SARS-CoV-2 variants. Study results and limitations: The TCR breadth and depth analyses may have produced an underestimate of total T cell responses.

The V end lost 7 bases, the J end lost 2 bases, and 12 bases lay between the germline ends. The CDR3 loop spans 13 amino acids. Germline V lookup: CDR1 SNHLY, CDR2 FYNNEI. Only in-frame clones appear in the TCRdb table, and some are missing; sequencing was by immunoSEQ multiplex PCR. The repertoire consists of about 350,000 clones, with about 87% occurring once and the leading ten covering around 5.8%. As for treatment: around 19 received Ad26.COV2.S at low or high dose, single or two shots; 5 received placebo; per-sample allocation not given. After the first vaccine or placebo injection, samples were drawn on day 63. On this clone: Antigen: not known.

This TCR was recovered from a person between 18 and 60 years old who received the Ad26.COV2.S COVID-19 vaccine or a placebo. The specimen comprised peripheral blood, sampled in a trial of Ad26.COV2.S vaccine versus placebo. The chain joins TRBV2 to TRBJ2-7, with D tentatively TRBD1 (6 bases). The CDR3 sequence: CASNLDRTYEQYF. CDR3 sequence (DNA): TGTGCCAGCAACCTGGACAGAACCTACGAGCAGTACTTC.